This TCR beta chain stems from a study of shared clonotypes between healthy human individuals. Study-wide results and limits: Sequencing depth was expected to affect clonotype sharing among donors. Naive subsets generally exceeded memory subsets in estimated richness.

V lost 2 bases, J lost 7 bases, and 15 bases lay in between. The CDR3 is 15 residues long. Germline V gene lookup returns CDR1 MNHEY and CDR2 SVGAGI. Naive CD8 cells lacked CD45RO and underwent positive selection for CCR7, leaving out terminally differentiated effector memory CD45RA+ cells. This clone was observed once. Its antigen remains unidentified. Replicate PCRs for sorted subsets used approximately 190 ng DNA; this equaled about 30,000 T cell genomes. TCRdb's copy holds only in-frame clones and misses some; the assay was immunoSEQ multiplex PCR. The data hold 1.5 million to 2.5 million clones, with approximately 94% observed a single time.

Source material: naive CD8+ T cells sorted from blood. The receptor comes from a man younger than 35 in good health. The genes are TRBV6-5 and TRBJ2-1; TRBD2 might be the D (6 bases). The CDR3 here is CASSYHGGGENEQFF. As DNA, the CDR3 is TGTGCCAGCAGTTACCATGGGGGAGGAGAGAATGAGCAGTTCTTC.